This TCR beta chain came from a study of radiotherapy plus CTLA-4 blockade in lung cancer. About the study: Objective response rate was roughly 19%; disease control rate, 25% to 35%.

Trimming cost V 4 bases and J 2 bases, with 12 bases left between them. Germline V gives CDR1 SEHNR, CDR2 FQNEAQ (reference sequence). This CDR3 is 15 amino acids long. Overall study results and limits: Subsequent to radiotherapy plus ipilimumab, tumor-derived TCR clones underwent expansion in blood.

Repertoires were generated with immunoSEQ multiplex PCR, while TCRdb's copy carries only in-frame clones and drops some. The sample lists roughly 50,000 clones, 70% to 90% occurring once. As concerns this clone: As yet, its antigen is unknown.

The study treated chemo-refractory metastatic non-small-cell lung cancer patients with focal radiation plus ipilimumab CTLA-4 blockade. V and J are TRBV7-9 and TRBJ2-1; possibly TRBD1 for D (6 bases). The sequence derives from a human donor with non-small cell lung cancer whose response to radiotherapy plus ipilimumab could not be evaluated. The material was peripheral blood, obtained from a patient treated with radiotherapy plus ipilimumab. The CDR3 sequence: CASSSGVVAYNEQFF. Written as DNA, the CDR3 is TGTGCCAGCAGCTCAGGGGTTGTCGCCTACAATGAGCAGTTCTTC.